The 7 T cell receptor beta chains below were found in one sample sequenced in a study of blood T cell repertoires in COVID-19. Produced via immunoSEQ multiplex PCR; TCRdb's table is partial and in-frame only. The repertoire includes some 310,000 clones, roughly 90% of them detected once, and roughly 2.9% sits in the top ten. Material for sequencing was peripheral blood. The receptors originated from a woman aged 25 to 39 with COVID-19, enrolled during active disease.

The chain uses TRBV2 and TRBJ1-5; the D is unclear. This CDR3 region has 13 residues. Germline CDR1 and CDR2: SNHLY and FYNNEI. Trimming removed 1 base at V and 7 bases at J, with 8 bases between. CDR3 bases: TGTGCCAGCAGTGAAGTGGAGAGACAGCCCCAGCATTTT. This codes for CASSEVERQPQHF.

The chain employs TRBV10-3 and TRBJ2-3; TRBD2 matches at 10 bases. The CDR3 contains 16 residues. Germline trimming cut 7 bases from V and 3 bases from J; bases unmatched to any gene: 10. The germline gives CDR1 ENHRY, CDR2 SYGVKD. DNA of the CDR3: TGTGCCATCACCCCGGGGGCTAGCGGGAGTACAGATACGCAGTATTTT. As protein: CAITPGASGSTDTQYF.

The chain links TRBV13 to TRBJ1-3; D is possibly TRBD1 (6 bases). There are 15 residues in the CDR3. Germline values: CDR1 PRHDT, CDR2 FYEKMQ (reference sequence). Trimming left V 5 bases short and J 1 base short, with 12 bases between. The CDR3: CASSARDISGNTIYF. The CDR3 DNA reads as TGTGCCAGCAGCGCCCGGGACATTTCTGGAAACACCATATATTTT.

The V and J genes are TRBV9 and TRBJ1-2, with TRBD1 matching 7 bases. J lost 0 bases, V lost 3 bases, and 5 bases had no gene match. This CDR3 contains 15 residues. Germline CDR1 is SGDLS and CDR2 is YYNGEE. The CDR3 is CASSERTGTNYGYTF. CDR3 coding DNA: TGTGCCAGCAGCGAACGGACAGGAACTAACTATGGCTACACCTTC.

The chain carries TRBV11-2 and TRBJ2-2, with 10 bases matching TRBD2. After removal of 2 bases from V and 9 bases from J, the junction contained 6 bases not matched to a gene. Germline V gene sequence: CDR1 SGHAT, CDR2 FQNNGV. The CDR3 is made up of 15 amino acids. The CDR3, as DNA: TGTGCCAGCAGCTTAAGCACTAGCGGGAAGAGGGAGCTGTTTTTT. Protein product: CASSLSTSGKRELFF.

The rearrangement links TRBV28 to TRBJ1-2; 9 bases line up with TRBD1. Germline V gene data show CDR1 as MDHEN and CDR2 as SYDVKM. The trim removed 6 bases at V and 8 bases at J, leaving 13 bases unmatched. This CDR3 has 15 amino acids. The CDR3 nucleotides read TGTGCCAGCAGACCTGGGACAGGGACCATCTGGGGCTACACCTTC. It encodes CASRPGTGTIWGYTF.

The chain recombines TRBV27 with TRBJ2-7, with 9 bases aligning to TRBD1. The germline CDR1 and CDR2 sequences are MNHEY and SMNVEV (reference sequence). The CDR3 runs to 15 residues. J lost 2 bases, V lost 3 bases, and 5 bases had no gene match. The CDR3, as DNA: TGTGCCAGCAGTTTGTACAGGGGGCCGACCTACGAGCAGTACTTC. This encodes CASSLYRGPTYEQYF.